This T cell receptor beta chain came from a study of blood T cell repertoires in COVID-19. The CDR3 loop spans 16 amino acids. J was trimmed by 7 bases and V by 3 bases; bases with no gene match: 14. From germline, CDR1 is MNHEY and CDR2 SMNVEV (reference sequence). In the authors' methods: Reference gene primers were amplified, and this amplification served to estimate nucleated cell counts. TCRdb's table, derived via immunoSEQ multiplex PCR, lists solely in-frame clones and lacks some. That table furnishes V, J and clone size, whereas the DNA furnished D and trimming. The table includes almost 500,000 clones, around 85% detected once. Study members were between roughly 18 and 100 years old and lived in roughly 24 US regions. Cohort 3 recovered donors had two negative PCRs, clearance, or symptom resolution.

Sequencing was done on a sample of PBMCs or T cells enriched from blood (not recorded which). The clonotype originates from a woman aged 60 to 75 who had recovered from COVID-19. V and J are TRBV27 and TRBJ2-7, with TRBD1 matching 8 bases. CDR3 region: CASSLAVGQGGWEQYF. CDR3 nucleotide sequence: TGTGCCAGCAGTTTGGCGGTTGGACAGGGAGGATGGGAGCAGTACTTC.